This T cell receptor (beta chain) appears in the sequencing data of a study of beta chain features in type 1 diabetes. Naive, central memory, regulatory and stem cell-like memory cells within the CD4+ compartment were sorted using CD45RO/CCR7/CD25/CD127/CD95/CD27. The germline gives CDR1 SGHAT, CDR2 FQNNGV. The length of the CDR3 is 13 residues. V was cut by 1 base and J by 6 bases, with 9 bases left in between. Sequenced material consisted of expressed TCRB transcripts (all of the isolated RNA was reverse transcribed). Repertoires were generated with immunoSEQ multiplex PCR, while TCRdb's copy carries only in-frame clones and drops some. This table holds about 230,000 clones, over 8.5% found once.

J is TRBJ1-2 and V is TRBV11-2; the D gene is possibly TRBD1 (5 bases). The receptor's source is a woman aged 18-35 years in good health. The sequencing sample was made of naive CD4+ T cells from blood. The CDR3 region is CASSLASGNGYTF. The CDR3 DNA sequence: TGTGCCAGCAGCTTAGCGTCAGGGAATGGCTACACCTTC.